Presented here are 27 T cell receptor beta chains from one specimen sequenced in a study of monozygotic twins with inflammatory bowel disease. Each CDR3 protein gets one entry in TCRdb, which reprocessed the 5' RACE reads and gives no DNA. This table lists tens of thousands of distinct CDR3 sequences. Specimen: blood. The source is a human donor with ulcerative colitis or Crohn's disease, or a healthy co-twin of an affected twin (not recorded which).

The CDR3 sequence: CASSITPGTGSQPQHF. The chain joins TRBV19 to TRBJ1-5; with no DNA, the TCRdb D assignment of TRBD1 cannot be verified. Germline CDR1 LNHDA, CDR2 SQIVND (reference sequence). The CDR3 totals 16 residues.

This chain connects TRBV20-1 to TRBJ1-2. This CDR3 is 13 amino acids long. Germline CDR1 and CDR2: DFQATT and SNEGSKA (reference sequence). CDR3 loop: CSASKEYLYGYTF.

The chain employs TRBV15 and TRBJ2-3; TCRdb lists TRBD2, though no DNA is available to test this call. The CDR3 extends over 16 amino acids. The germline V gene encodes CDR1 LNHNV and CDR2 YYDKDF (reference sequence). CDR3 amino acids: CATSRDGTSGRGTQYF. The variable domain in full, completed from reference TRBV15 and TRBJ2-3, reads DAMVIQNPRYQVTQFGKPVTLSCSQTLNHNVMYWYQQKSSQAPKLLFHYYDKDFNNEADTPDNFQSRRPNTSFCFLDIRSPGLGDTAMYLCATSRDGTSGRGTQYFGPGTRLTVL.

The chain links TRBV7-2 to TRBJ2-5; TCRdb names TRBD2, which stays unverified in the absence of DNA. Per the germline V gene, CDR1 is SGHTA and CDR2 is FQGNSA. This CDR3 region has 17 residues. The CDR3 loop is CASSSGTSGGVGETQYF. The variable domain in full, completed from reference TRBV7-2 and TRBJ2-5, reads GAGVSQSPSNKVTEKGKDVELRCDPISGHTALYWYRQSLGQGLEFLIYFQGNSAPDKSGLPSDRFSAERTGGSVSTLTIQRTQQEDSAVYLCASSSGTSGGVGETQYFGPGTRLLVL.

The gene calls are TRBV20-1 and TRBJ2-2; the TRBD2 assignment by TCRdb is unverifiable without DNA. This CDR3 comprises 14 residues. Per the germline V gene, CDR1 is DFQATT and CDR2 is SNEGSKA (reference sequence). The CDR3 protein is CSARRGTSPGELFF.

This CDR3 is CSVETRDRTHGYTF. This chain links TRBV29-1 with TRBJ1-2; TCRdb's D call of TRBD1 is untestable without DNA. Per germline, CDR1 SQVTM and CDR2 ANQGSEA. The CDR3 runs to 14 residues.

The chain uses TRBV12-3 or TRBV12-4 and TRBJ1-5; absent DNA, TCRdb's TRBD1 call cannot be checked. CDR3 size: 15 residues. The CDR3 reads CASSDPYRGGQPQHF.

V usage is TRBV10-3 and J usage is TRBJ2-3; TCRdb outputs TRBD2, but without DNA this stays unchecked. Germline V gene lookup returns CDR1 ENHRY and CDR2 SYGVKD. The length of the CDR3 is 16 residues. CDR3 sequence reads: CAISESLAGGGGTQYF.

The chain uses TRBV9 and TRBJ1-6; there is no DNA to check the TCRdb D call of TRBD1. Germline-derived CDR1 and CDR2 are SGDLS and YYNGEE. The CDR3 extends over 16 amino acids. The CDR3 sequence is CASSGPGQGANSPLHF.

V usage is TRBV5-1 and J usage is TRBJ1-2; there is no DNA to check the TCRdb D call of TRBD1. The CDR3 runs to 15 residues. Germline CDR1 and CDR2: SGHRS and YFSETQ. CDR3 sequence: CASSLRGTGDLGYTF. Full variable domain (rest looked up from reference TRBV5-1 and TRBJ1-2): KAGVTQTPRYLIKTRGQQVTLSCSPISGHRSVSWYQQTPGQGLQFLFEYFSETQRNKGNFPGRFSGRQFSNSRSEMNVSTLELGDSALYLCASSLRGTGDLGYTFGSGTRLTVV.

J is TRBJ1-1 and V is TRBV6-2 or TRBV6-3; the TRBD1 assignment by TCRdb is unverifiable without DNA. This CDR3 contains 18 residues. Germline V gives CDR1 MNHEY, CDR2 SVGEGT. The CDR3 sequence is CASSYPTGTGIMNTEAFF.

Measured by frequency, this clonotype is medium-sized. The J gene is TRBJ1-4, the V gene TRBV7-9; the TCRdb D gene call, TRBD1, has no DNA to confirm it. The CDR3 loop spans 13 amino acids. Germline CDR1 and CDR2: SEHNR and FQNEAQ (reference sequence). The CDR3 reads CASSLGQNEKLFF.

The J gene is TRBJ1-5, the V gene TRBV4-2; TCRdb's D gene call, TRBD1, goes unchecked for lack of DNA. CDR1 LGHNA and CDR2 YNFKEQ come from the germline V gene. The CDR3 totals 15 residues. The CDR3 loop reads CASSPPGRDHQPQHF.

The V gene is TRBV9, the J gene TRBJ2-5; without DNA, the TCRdb call of TRBD1 cannot be checked. The CDR3 is made up of 13 amino acids. Looked up from germline, CDR1 is SGDLS and CDR2 is YYNGEE. The CDR3 sequence is CASSSQGMETQYF.

This sequence joins TRBV20-1 and TRBJ1-1; the TCRdb call, TRBD1, lacks DNA for checking. The germline V gene encodes CDR1 DFQATT and CDR2 SNEGSKA (reference sequence). The CDR3 extends over 14 amino acids. CDR3 amino acids: CSARDPLTGGEAFF.

V usage is TRBV11-2 and J usage is TRBJ2-5; the D gene TCRdb calls, TRBD2, cannot be checked with no DNA. Germline CDR1 reads SGHAT; CDR2 reads FQNNGV. The CDR3 sequence is 16 residues long. CDR3 residues: CASSFASGRSQETQYF.

This chain links TRBV7-2 with TRBJ1-2; TCRdb returns TRBD1, unconfirmable since there is no DNA. In germline, CDR1 is SGHTA, CDR2 FQGNSA. The CDR3 is made up of 14 amino acids. CDR3 protein: CASSTNTGYDGYTF.

This clonotype is deemed medium-sized by its frequency. This chain joins TRBV7-8 and TRBJ2-7; the D call of TRBD1 rests on TCRdb alone, since no DNA is present to check it. This CDR3 spans 15 amino acids. Germline V gene sequence: CDR1 SGHVS, CDR2 FQNEAQ. CDR3 protein: CASSPTGGQSYEQYF. The full variable domain, its missing parts supplied by reference TRBV7-8 and TRBJ2-7, is GAGVSQSPRYKVAKRGQDVALRCDPISGHVSLFWYQQALGQGPEFLTYFQNEAQLDKSGLPSDRFFAERPEGSVSTLKIQRTQQEDSAVYLCASSPTGGQSYEQYFGPGTRLTVT.

The genes are TRBV7-9 and TRBJ1-1. The CDR3 covers 17 residues. Per the germline V gene, CDR1 is SEHNR and CDR2 is FQNEAQ (reference sequence). This chain's CDR3 is CASSLQMVEGVNTEAFF.

The chain is built from TRBV9 and TRBJ2-7. The V gene's germline CDR1 is SGDLS and CDR2 YYNGEE. The CDR3 covers 14 residues. CDR3 protein: CASSPTGNSYEQYF.

The rearrangement links TRBV20-1 to TRBJ2-2; without DNA, the TCRdb call of TRBD1 cannot be checked. This CDR3 spans 15 amino acids. Looked up from germline, CDR1 is DFQATT and CDR2 is SNEGSKA (reference sequence). The CDR3 region is CSARDDRGFGGELFF.

V is TRBV12-3 or TRBV12-4 and J is TRBJ1-2; the TRBD1 assignment by TCRdb is unverifiable without DNA. This CDR3 region has 12 residues. The CDR3 sequence is CASSANRVGYTF.

The chain joins TRBV10-3 to TRBJ2-3; TCRdb reports TRBD2, a call that lacks DNA to check it against. CDR1 and CDR2 (germline): ENHRY, SYGVKD. This CDR3 is built from 17 residues. The CDR3 spells CAISEPTSGGHRDTQYF.

The genes are TRBV28 and TRBJ1-4; the D call from TCRdb, TRBD1, cannot be confirmed without DNA. The CDR3 covers 19 residues. The V gene's germline CDR1 is MDHEN and CDR2 SYDVKM. The CDR3 here is CASSSPAQGASGRHEKLFF.

The chain carries TRBV20-1 and TRBJ1-5; TCRdb gives TRBD1 as the D gene, but with no DNA this cannot be confirmed. The CDR3 is 12 amino acids. CDR1 and CDR2 from the germline V gene are DFQATT and SNEGSKA (reference sequence). The CDR3: CSARPGNQPQHF.

The rearrangement uses TRBV5-1 and TRBJ1-3; TCRdb outputs TRBD1, but without DNA this stays unchecked. The CDR3 runs to 14 residues. Germline CDR1 SGHRS, CDR2 YFSETQ. CDR3 protein: CASSRTGEGNTIYF.

The genes are TRBV28 and TRBJ2-7. CDR1 is MDHEN, CDR2 SYDVKM, per germline. The CDR3 totals 13 residues. CDR3 sequence reads: CASIGDSPYEQYF.